This TCR beta chain appears in the sequencing data of a study of chemoradiotherapy in HPV16-positive cancers. This CDR3 spans 13 amino acids. Germline V lookup: CDR1 SGDLS, CDR2 YYNGEE. Trimming took off 0 bases at V and 7 bases at J, with 8 bases between the two ends. Only in-frame clones appear in the TCRdb table, and some are missing; sequencing was by immunoSEQ multiplex PCR. Of about 68,000 clones in the sample, roughly 90% are singletons; the top ten hold 4% to 4.5%. As to this clone: What it binds is not known.

Study observations and caveats: Only a couple of HPV16-positive patients supplied the functional HPV-specificity definition. Non-HPV-specific T cells did not expand in tumors during treatment, whereas candidate HPV-specific clones and E7-related motifs did.

Sequencing was performed on blood, taken from a patient who underwent chemoradiotherapy. The sequence came from a human donor with HPV-associated anogenital cancer. The J gene is TRBJ2-1, the V gene TRBV9; D remains unclear. The CDR3 nucleotides are TGTGCCAGCAGCGTAGAGGTGAGAAATGAGCAGTTCTTC. Protein: CASSVEVRNEQFF.